Described below is a single TCR beta chain sequence and its context. Its cognate antigen is unknown. It was with a sample-barcoded 5' primer and a J-beta primer mix that a second PCR of roughly 7 to 12 cycles was run. MiXCR, applied by TCRdb to the 5' RACE reads, yields one record per CDR3 protein. The table shows roughly 560,000 distinct CDR3 sequences, with less than 25% occurring only once. The sample is drawn from a study of blood T cells in healthy people across ages. General observations from the study: A greater number of naive CD4+ cells and higher diversity distinguished long-lived donors from aged donors.

There are 13 residues in the CDR3. Germline V gene sequence: CDR1 SEHNR, CDR2 FQNEAQ (reference sequence). The same specimen was also included in a second study, on T cells of mothers and their children.

The chain has TRBV7-9 and TRBJ2-5; maybe TRBD2 (5 bases). Gene TRBJ2-7 matches the end of the DNA better, so the J call may be wrong. Sequencing was carried out using blood. This receptor was identified in a boy aged 5-17 years in good health. CDR3 nucleotides: TGTGCCAGCAGCCCCGGGTGGGAGTACGAGCAGTACTTC. It yields the protein CASSPGWEYEQYF.